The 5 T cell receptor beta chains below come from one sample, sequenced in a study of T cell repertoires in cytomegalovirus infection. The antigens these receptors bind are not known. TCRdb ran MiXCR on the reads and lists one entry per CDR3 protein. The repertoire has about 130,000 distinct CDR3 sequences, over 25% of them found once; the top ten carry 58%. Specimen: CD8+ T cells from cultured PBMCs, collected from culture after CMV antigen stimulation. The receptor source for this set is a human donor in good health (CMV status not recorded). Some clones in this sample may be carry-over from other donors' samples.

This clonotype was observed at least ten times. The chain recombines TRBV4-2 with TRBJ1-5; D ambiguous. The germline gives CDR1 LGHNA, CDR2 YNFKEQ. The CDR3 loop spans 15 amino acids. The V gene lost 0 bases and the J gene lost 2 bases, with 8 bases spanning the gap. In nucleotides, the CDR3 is TGTGCCAGCAGCCAAGATCGGGCGGGCAATCAGCCCCAGCATTTT. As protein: CASSQDRAGNQPQHF.

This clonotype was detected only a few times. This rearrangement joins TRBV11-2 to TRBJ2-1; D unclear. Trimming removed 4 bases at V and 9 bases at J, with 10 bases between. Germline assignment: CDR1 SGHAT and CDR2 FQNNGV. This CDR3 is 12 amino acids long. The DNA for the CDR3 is TGTGCCAGCAGCTGGCAGGTAGGTGAGCAGTTCTTC. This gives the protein CASSWQVGEQFF.

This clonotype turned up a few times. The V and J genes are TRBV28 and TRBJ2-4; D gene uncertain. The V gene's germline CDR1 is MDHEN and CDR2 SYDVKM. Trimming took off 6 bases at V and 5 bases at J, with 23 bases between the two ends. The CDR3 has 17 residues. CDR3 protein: CASRDATGSEVQNIQYF. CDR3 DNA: TGTGCCAGCAGGGACGCTACCGGATCTGAAGTCCAAAACATTCAGTACTTC. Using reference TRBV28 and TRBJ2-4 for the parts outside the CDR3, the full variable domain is DVKVTQSSRYLVKRTGEKVFLECVQDMDHENMFWYRQDPGLGLRLIYFSYDVKMKEKGDIPEGYSVSREKKERFSLILESASTNQTSMYLCASRDATGSEVQNIQYFGAGTRLSVL.

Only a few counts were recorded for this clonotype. The CDR3 is CASSPDSEQPQHF. CDR3 nucleotides: TGTGCCAGCAGCCCTGACAGTGAGCAGCCCCAGCATTTT. V gene TRBV7-4 combines with J gene TRBJ1-5; TRBD1 might be the D (5 bases). The CDR3 is 13 residues long. Germline V gene sequence: CDR1 SGHVT, CDR2 SQSDAQ. V was trimmed by 5 bases and J by 7 bases, leaving 12 bases between them. Full variable domain (missing parts from reference TRBV7-4 and TRBJ1-5): GAGVSQSPRYKVAKRGRDVALRCDSISGHVTLYWYRQTLGQGSEVLTYSQSDAQRDKSGRPSGRFSAERPERSVSTLKIQRTEQGDSAVYLCASSPDSEQPQHFGDGTRLSIL.

The CDR3 DNA reads TGTGCCAGCAGCCCTACGGGGGGGATACAATACGAGCAGTACTTC. Translating it yields CASSPTGGIQYEQYF. The chain couples TRBV7-9 to TRBJ2-7; 8 bases align to TRBD2. CDR3 length: 15 amino acids. The V gene's germline CDR1 is SEHNR and CDR2 FQNEAQ (reference sequence). V lost 5 bases to trimming and J lost 4 bases; unmatched junction nucleotides: 10.